The clone carrying this TCR beta chain was detected once. Its specificity is not known. The data belong to a study of cytomegalovirus exposure and HLA in healthy donors. Study findings and constraints: TCR beta V segments were, for the most part, productive about 87% or about 30% of the time in an earlier analysis. By HLA locus, TCR association rates varied in a later analysis, with DRB1 showing the most and HLA-C the fewest. The authors reported that TCR beta sequences could predict HLA-A and HLA-B alleles. These predictions were accurate for most subjects in the first cohort.

The V end was cut by 7 bases, the J end by 0 bases, with 9 bases between. From germline, CDR1 is SNHLY and CDR2 FYNNEI. This CDR3 region has 13 residues. With 60 Vbeta and 13 Jbeta primers, the PCR was carried out. Profiled with immunoSEQ multiplex PCR; TCRdb holds only in-frame clones, not every one. Counted here are over 150,000 clones, around 83% occurring once; the ten biggest clones make up roughly 6%. What was sequenced was PBMCs. V usage is TRBV2 and J usage is TRBJ1-1, with D unresolved. The TCR sequence derives from a woman between 50 and 59 years old in good health and CMV-seropositive. The CDR3 reads CASKTQVNTEAFF. CDR3 DNA sequence: TGTGCCAGCAAGACGCAGGTGAACACTGAAGCTTTCTTT.